Reported below is one T cell receptor beta chain. Its antigen is as yet unknown. Trimming removed 5 bases from V and 5 bases from J; junction bases left unmatched: 11. This CDR3 is 15 amino acids long. The germline V gene encodes CDR1 MGHRA and CDR2 YSYEKL. Deep-level running was used for the assay. Each subset's genomic DNA was split evenly across several immunoSEQ plates. The data were produced by immunoSEQ multiplex PCR, yet TCRdb's version contains in-frame clones alone and is incomplete. Of about 110,000 clones listed, 55% to 80% are singletons. The record originates from a study of shared clonotypes between healthy human individuals. Study observations and caveats: Among donors, sharing of clonotypes was expected to be affected by sequencing depth. Among a handful of donors, 4.5% to 5.5% of naive CD4 clonotypes were found in common.

The chain links TRBV4-1 to TRBJ1-1, with 7 bases fitting TRBD1. The receptor's source is a woman between 25 and 40 years old in good health. Sequencing was performed on memory CD8+ T cells sorted from blood. Subset described: CD45RO+ cells pooled with CCR7-negative TemRA cells. CDR3 nucleotides: TGCGCCAGCAGCGCTACGCCGACAGGGCAAACTGAAGCTTTCTTT. Amino acid sequence: CASSATPTGQTEAFF.